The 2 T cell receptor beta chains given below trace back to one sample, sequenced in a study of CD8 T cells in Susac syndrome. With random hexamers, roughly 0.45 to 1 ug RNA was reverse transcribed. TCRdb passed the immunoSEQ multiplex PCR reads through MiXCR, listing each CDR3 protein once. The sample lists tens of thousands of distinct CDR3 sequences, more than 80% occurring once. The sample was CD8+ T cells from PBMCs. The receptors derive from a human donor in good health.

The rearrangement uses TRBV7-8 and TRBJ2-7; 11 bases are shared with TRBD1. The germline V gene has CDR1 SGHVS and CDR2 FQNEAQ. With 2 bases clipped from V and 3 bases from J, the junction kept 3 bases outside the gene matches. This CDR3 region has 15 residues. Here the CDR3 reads CASSLMGQGDYEQYF. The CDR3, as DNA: TGTGCCAGCAGCTTAATGGGACAGGGGGACTACGAGCAGTACTTC. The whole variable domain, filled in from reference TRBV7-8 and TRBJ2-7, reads GAGVSQSPRYKVAKRGQDVALRCDPISGHVSLFWYQQALGQGPEFLTYFQNEAQLDKSGLPSDRFFAERPEGSVSTLKIQRTQQEDSAVYLCASSLMGQGDYEQYFGPGTRLTVT.

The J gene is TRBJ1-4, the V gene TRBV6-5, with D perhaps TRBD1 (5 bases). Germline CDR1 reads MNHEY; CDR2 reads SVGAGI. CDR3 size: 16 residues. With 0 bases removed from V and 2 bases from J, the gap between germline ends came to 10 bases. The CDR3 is CASSYSGRGTNEKLFF. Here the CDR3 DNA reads TGTGCCAGCAGTTACTCAGGTCGGGGGACTAATGAAAAACTGTTTTTT.